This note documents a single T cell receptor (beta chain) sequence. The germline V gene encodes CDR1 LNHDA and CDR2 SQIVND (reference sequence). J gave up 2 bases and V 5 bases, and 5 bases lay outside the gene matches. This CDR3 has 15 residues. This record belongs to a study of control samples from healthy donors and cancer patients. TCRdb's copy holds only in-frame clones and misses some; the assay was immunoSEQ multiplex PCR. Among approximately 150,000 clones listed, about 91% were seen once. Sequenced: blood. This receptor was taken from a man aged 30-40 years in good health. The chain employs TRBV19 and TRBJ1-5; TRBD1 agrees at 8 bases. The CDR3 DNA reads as TGTGCCAGTAGTCCTTCAGGGGGCCGCAATCAGCCCCAGCATTTT. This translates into CASSPSGGRNQPQHF.